These T cell receptor beta chains were read from a single sample in a study of blood T cell repertoires in COVID-19. The protocol was immunoSEQ multiplex PCR, while the TCRdb copy is restricted to in-frame clones and leaves out a portion. The sample has about 300,000 clones, over 85% seen once; the top ten hold over 1.5%. Sequenced: peripheral blood. The receptor source for this set is a woman aged 25 to 39 with COVID-19, enrolled during active disease. Both conserved end residues are part of each CDR3. D genes are given only for firm matches.

J: TRBJ2-1; D: TRBD1; V: TRBV5-1; DNA: TGCGCCAGCAGCTCGGGACAGGGTTTTTACAATGAGCAGTTCTTC; CDR3: CASSSGQGFYNEQFF
J: TRBJ2-2; D: TRBD2; V: TRBV4-3; DNA: TGCGCCAGCAGCCAAGAACCGAGACTAGCGGGGGGCGGGGAGCTGTTTTTT; CDR3: CASSQEPRLAGGGELFF
J: TRBJ2-2; D: -; V: TRBV5-4; DNA: TGTGCCAGCAGCTTCGGGGGACCGAACACCGGGGAGCTGTTTTTT; CDR3: CASSFGGPNTGELFF
J: TRBJ1-1; D: -; V: TRBV6-5; DNA: TGTGCCAGCAGTTACGGGGGGTCTGGGTCGTCTGAAGCTTTCTTT; CDR3: CASSYGGSGSSEAFF
J: TRBJ2-7; D: -; V: TRBV2; DNA: TGTGCCAGCAGTATTCCAGGCTACGAGCAGTACTTC; CDR3: CASSIPGYEQYF
J: TRBJ1-5; D: TRBD1; V: TRBV6-6; DNA: TGTGCCAGCAGTTCGGACAGGGTAAGAGGTCAGCCCCAGCATTTT; CDR3: CASSSDRVRGQPQHF
J: TRBJ2-1; D: TRBD2; V: TRBV4-1; DNA: TGCGCCAGCAGCCAAGTAATGAGCGGGGGTGATGAGCAGTTCTTC; CDR3: CASSQVMSGGDEQFF
J: TRBJ1-1; D: -; V: TRBV6-5; DNA: TGTGCCAGCAGTTACTCGAGGATGTGGGTAAATGAAGCTTTCTTT; CDR3: CASSYSRMWVNEAFF
J: TRBJ1-4; D: TRBD1; V: TRBV7-9; DNA: TGTGCCAGCAGCTCACCAAGTTTAGACAGGGGTCGCGGTGAAAAACTGTTTTTT; CDR3: CASSSPSLDRGRGEKLFF
J: TRBJ2-5; D: -; V: TRBV7-9; DNA: TGTGCCAGCAGCTTAGTACCCCACAGGCAAGAGACCCAGTACTTC; CDR3: CASSLVPHRQETQYF
J: TRBJ2-3; D: -; V: TRBV10-2; DNA: TGCGCCAGCAGTGATATGAATTGGGGCGCAGATACGCAGTATTTT; CDR3: CASSDMNWGADTQYF
J: TRBJ2-2; D: TRBD1; V: TRBV5-1; DNA: TGCGCCAGCAGCCAGGGACAGATGAACACCGGGGAGCTGTTTTTT; CDR3: CASSQGQMNTGELFF
J: TRBJ2-1; D: -; V: TRBV18; DNA: TGTGCCAGCCTCGGCGGGATTCTCCACAATGAGCAGTTCTTC; CDR3: CASLGGILHNEQFF
J: TRBJ1-1; D: TRBD1; V: TRBV6-5; DNA: TGTGCCAGCAGTTACTCGAGCGCAGGGGGCAAAGTTGAAGCTTTCTTT; CDR3: CASSYSSAGGKVEAFF
J: TRBJ1-4; D: TRBD1; V: TRBV28; DNA: TGTGCCAGCAGTTTACAGGGGGCAACTAATGAAAAACTGTTTTTT; CDR3: CASSLQGATNEKLFF
J: TRBJ1-1; D: -; V: TRBV6-5; DNA: TGTGCCAGCAGGCTAGGAGGAGCGAACACTGAAGCTTTCTTT; CDR3: CASRLGGANTEAFF
J: TRBJ1-1; D: -; V: TRBV24-1; DNA: TGTGCCACCAGTGATGCTGCGGACATGAACACTGAAGCTTTCTTT; CDR3: CATSDAADMNTEAFF
J: TRBJ1-1; D: -; V: TRBV2; DNA: TGTGCCAGCAGTGAGGAGTTCAACACTGAAGCTTTCTTT; CDR3: CASSEEFNTEAFF